Listed below are T cell receptor beta chains from one sample, sequenced in a study of early T cells in non-severe SARS-CoV-2 infection. MiXCR, applied by TCRdb to the 5' RACE reads, yields one record per CDR3 protein. The sample has about 69,000 distinct CDR3 sequences; approximately 10% are singletons. The sequenced sample was whole blood, obtained at baseline. These receptors were obtained from an adult who was a healthcare worker with PCR-confirmed SARS-CoV-2 infection or an uninfected control (not recorded which). CDR3s include the opening cysteine and the closing phenylalanine or tryptophan. Fields, in order: clone size, V gene, D gene, J gene, CDR3 DNA, CDR3 protein. The D gene is left open where the match is weak. Rows give clone size only sometimes, using once, few, many, or a class for an expanded clone.

few	TRBV11-3	.	TRBJ2-7	TGTGCCAGCAGCTTAGGTCAGGGGCTAGGCGAGCAGTACTTC	CASSLGQGLGEQYF
many	TRBV9	TRBD2	TRBJ2-1	TGTGCCAGCAGCCCTAGCGGGGGGACAGAGCCCTACAATGAGCAGTTCTTC	CASSPSGGTEPYNEQFF
few	TRBV5-1	.	TRBJ2-7	TGCGCCAGCAGCTTTCCCGAGGGAAACTACGAGCAGTACTTC	CASSFPEGNYEQYF
many	TRBV11-3	.	TRBJ2-7	TGTGCCAGCAGCCAAGACAGCTACGAGCAGTACTTC	CASSQDSYEQYF
few	TRBV7-9	.	TRBJ1-4	TGTGCCAGCAGCTCCAACCGGGGTAATGAAAAACTGTTTTTT	CASSSNRGNEKLFF
many	TRBV10-3	TRBD1	TRBJ1-2	TGTGCCATCAGCGAGAATCCGGGACAGGGTGTGAATGGCTACACCTTC	CAISENPGQGVNGYTF
many	TRBV28	.	TRBJ1-6	TGTGCCAGCAGTCTTACAACCCCCGGGGGTTCACCCCTCCACTTT	CASSLTTPGGSPLHF
many	TRBV10-3	.	TRBJ1-6	TGTGCCATCCAACGGCAGGGACTAGCACCCCTCCACTTT	CAIQRQGLAPLHF
few	TRBV6-5	.	TRBJ1-1	TGTGCCAGCAGAGGAATCCCGACAGGCGAGAACACTGAAGCTTTCTTT	CASRGIPTGENTEAFF
few	TRBV7-2	TRBD2	TRBJ2-5	TGTGCCAGCAGTCCTCTAGCGGGAGGGCCGGGGGAGACCCAGTACTTC	CASSPLAGGPGETQYF
many	TRBV7-9	TRBD2	TRBJ2-3	TGTGCCAGCAGCCGCGGACTAGCGGGAGGGCGAGATACGCAGTATTTT	CASSRGLAGGRDTQYF
few	TRBV2	.	TRBJ2-7	TGTGCCAGCAGTCCTAGGGTCGAGCAGTACTTC	CASSPRVEQYF
few	TRBV20-1	.	TRBJ1-5	TGCAGTGCCACCCAACCCTCTCCGGGTCTGCGCAATCAGCCCCAGCATTTT	CSATQPSPGLRNQPQHF
.	TRBV9	.	TRBJ2-5	TGTGCCAGCAGCGTTTGGGGCCAGAAGGGGACCCAGTACTTC	CASSVWGQKGTQYF
.	TRBV29-1	.	TRBJ2-3	TGCAGCGTTGAACCGGACAGTTGGGTCGGGGATACGCAGTATTTT	CSVEPDSWVGDTQYF
few	TRBV12-3/TRBV12-4	.	TRBJ1-1	TGTGCCAGCCAGGAGGACCGGAACACTGAAGCTTTCTTT	CASQEDRNTEAFF
many	TRBV6-5	TRBD2	TRBJ2-7	TGTGCCAGCAGTCAAGGACTAGCGGGGAACTACGAGCAGTACTTC	CASSQGLAGNYEQYF
.	TRBV12-3/TRBV12-4	TRBD1	TRBJ1-6	TGTGCCAGCAGTTTCAACAGGGGCCGACCCCTCCACTTT	CASSFNRGRPLHF
many	TRBV10-3	.	TRBJ1-5	TGTGCCATCTCACATTTGGGCAGGGGAGACGGCCAGCCCCAGCATTTT	CAISHLGRGDGQPQHF